This T cell receptor beta chain was obtained from a study of control samples from healthy donors and cancer patients. The CDR3 length is 15 residues. CDR1 is ENHRY and CDR2 is SYGVKD in the germline V gene. Trimming removed 6 bases from V and 0 bases from J; junction bases left unmatched: 3. Data came from immunoSEQ multiplex PCR; TCRdb stores just in-frame clones and leaves some out. The sample lists some 190,000 clones; 91% were seen once. The J gene is TRBJ2-3, the V gene TRBV10-3; 10 bases map to TRBD2. The clonotype was recovered from a man aged 25-40 years in good health. Sample: blood. As DNA, the CDR3 is TGTGCCATCAGAAGGACTAGCGGAAGCACAGATACGCAGTATTTT. Its translation is CAIRRTSGSTDTQYF.